This is a list of T cell receptor beta chains from one sample in a study of T cell responses to AZD1222 COVID-19 vaccine. Sequencing was performed with immunoSEQ multiplex PCR; in TCRdb, only in-frame clones are kept and a portion is missing. This table has 90,000 or so clones, about nine tenths appearing once. The sample in question was peripheral blood, obtained 28 days after the second AZD1222 dose. The origin of the receptors is an adult who received the AZD1222 COVID-19 vaccine. The CDR3 runs from the conserved cysteine through the conserved F or W. The D gene is left open where the match is weak. Some rows mark clone size as missing; the rest say once, few, many or name a class of expanded clone.

j_call v_call clone_size d_call cdr3_aa cdr3_nt
TRBJ1-1 TRBV19 - - CASRIHPSRQGINTEAFF TGTGCCAGTAGAATTCATCCTTCCCGGCAGGGGATAAACACTGAAGCTTTCTTT
TRBJ2-2 TRBV7-3 - - CASSRGPDSGELFF TGTGCCAGCAGCCGCGGTCCTGATAGCGGGGAGCTGTTTTTT
TRBJ1-1 TRBV6-1 - - CASSEAARARVITEAFF TGTGCCAGCAGTGAAGCTGCAAGGGCGCGAGTGATAACTGAAGCTTTCTTT
TRBJ1-1 TRBV19 - - CASSINRATEAFF TGTGCCAGTAGTATAAACAGGGCCACTGAAGCTTTCTTT
TRBJ1-2 TRBV7-9 - - CASSFPGQGGGYTF TGTGCCAGCAGCTTCCCTGGGCAGGGTGGTGGCTACACCTTC
TRBJ1-6 TRBV2 - - CATRSFSPLHF TGTGCCACCCGTTCCTTTTCACCCCTCCACTTT
TRBJ1-5 TRBV19 few TRBD1 CASSGDRVSLYSNQPQHF TGTGCCAGTAGTGGGGACAGGGTGAGCCTATATAGCAATCAGCCCCAGCATTTT
TRBJ1-1 TRBV9 - TRBD1 CASSVDVTGGYRAFF TGTGCCAGCAGCGTAGACGTGACAGGGGGCTATCGAGCTTTCTTT
TRBJ1-2 TRBV5-5 - TRBD1 CASSSQGAGGYGYTF TGTGCCAGCAGCTCCCAGGGGGCTGGGGGCTATGGCTACACCTTC
TRBJ2-1 TRBV7-2 - - CASSRGNEQFF TGTGCCAGCAGCCGGGGGAATGAGCAGTTCTTC
TRBJ1-1 TRBV7-9 - TRBD1 CASSFTGQVNTEAFF TGTGCCAGCAGCTTTACGGGACAGGTGAACACTGAAGCTTTCTTT
TRBJ2-2 TRBV19 few TRBD1 CASSPHPGTGGWDGELFF TGTGCCAGTAGTCCCCACCCCGGGACAGGGGGCTGGGACGGGGAGCTGTTTTTT
TRBJ1-1 TRBV5-1 - - CASSGGLANTEAFF TGCGCCAGCAGCGGCGGACTGGCGAACACTGAAGCTTTCTTT
TRBJ1-1 TRBV4-3 - - CASSQHQGSYRTEAFF TGCGCCAGCAGCCAACACCAGGGTTCTTATAGGACTGAAGCTTTCTTT
TRBJ1-1 TRBV7-9 - - CASSFLGQNTEAFF TGTGCCAGCAGCTTTCTGGGACAGAACACTGAAGCTTTCTTT
TRBJ2-5 TRBV9 - - CASSATTAQETQYF TGTGCCAGCAGCGCGACGACGGCCCAGGAGACCCAGTACTTC
TRBJ2-5 TRBV7-9 - TRBD2 CASSSRTSGGWASETQYF TGTGCCAGCAGCTCCCGGACTAGCGGGGGGTGGGCCTCAGAGACCCAGTACTTC
TRBJ1-2 TRBV7-9 - TRBD1 CASSDRDRVNGYTF TGTGCCAGCAGCGACCGGGACAGGGTAAACGGCTACACCTTC
TRBJ1-2 TRBV5-4 - - CASSLVGGGLYGYTF TGTGCCAGCAGCTTGGTAGGGGGGGGACTATATGGCTACACCTTC
TRBJ2-1 TRBV6-4 - - CASSDSGYWGNEQFF TGTGCCAGCAGTGACTCCGGCTATTGGGGCAATGAGCAGTTCTTC
TRBJ1-2 TRBV6-2/TRBV6-3 few - CASSYGGSDFYGYTF TGTGCCAGCAGTTACGGTGGTAGCGATTTCTATGGCTACACCTTC
TRBJ1-2 TRBV5-1 - - CASSFINIGGDYGYTF TGCGCCAGCAGCTTCATCAATATCGGCGGAGACTATGGCTACACCTTC
TRBJ1-2 TRBV29-1 - TRBD1 CSARDREYYGYTF TGCAGCGCCCGGGACAGGGAATACTATGGCTACACCTTC
TRBJ1-1 TRBV19 - - CASSIVGRIGGTEAFF TGTGCCAGTAGTATAGTTGGCCGTATCGGCGGTACTGAAGCTTTCTTT
TRBJ2-7 TRBV2 - TRBD2 CASREGLADYEQYF TGTGCCAGCAGGGAGGGACTAGCGGACTACGAGCAGTACTTC
TRBJ2-5 TRBV6-5 once - CASSYSNREVQETQYF TGTGCCAGCAGTTACTCGAACAGGGAGGTCCAAGAGACCCAGTACTTC
TRBJ2-7 TRBV7-3 - - CASSQFEGVTSEQYF TGTGCCAGCAGCCAATTCGAGGGGGTAACAAGCGAGCAGTACTTC
TRBJ2-1 TRBV6-2/TRBV6-3 - TRBD1 CASSPAADRESYNEQFF TGTGCCAGCAGTCCAGCGGCGGACAGGGAATCCTACAATGAGCAGTTCTTC
TRBJ1-1 TRBV25-1 - - CASVEDLNTEAFF TGTGCCAGCGTCGAGGATCTTAACACTGAAGCTTTCTTT
TRBJ1-1 TRBV14 - - CASSQNMNTEAFF TGTGCCAGCAGCCAAAACATGAACACTGAAGCTTTCTTT
TRBJ2-3 TRBV13 - - CATSFRADTQYF TGTGCCACCTCCTTCAGGGCAGATACGCAGTATTTT
TRBJ1-1 TRBV2 - - CASSEHPNTEAFF TGTGCCAGCAGTGAACATCCGAACACTGAAGCTTTCTTT
TRBJ2-5 TRBV5-1 - TRBD2 CASSVSGGGETQYF TGCGCCAGCAGCGTTAGCGGGGGAGGGGAGACCCAGTACTTC
TRBJ2-1 TRBV4-3 - - CASSQVGGGNYNEQFF TGCGCCAGCAGCCAAGTAGGGGGGGGAAACTACAATGAGCAGTTCTTC
TRBJ1-1 TRBV2 - - CASSYDSQGTEAFF TGTGCCAGCAGTTACGACAGCCAGGGGACTGAAGCTTTCTTT
TRBJ1-2 TRBV29-1 - - CSVELGRTNYGYTF TGCAGCGTTGAATTAGGGAGGACTAACTATGGCTACACCTTC
TRBJ2-1 TRBV5-4 - - CASSQGGALNEQFF TGTGCCAGCAGCCAAGGGGGGGCTCTCAATGAGCAGTTCTTC
TRBJ1-1 TRBV3-1/TRBV3-2 few TRBD1 CASSQSTGGTEAFF TGTGCCAGCAGCCAGTCGACAGGGGGCACTGAAGCTTTCTTT
TRBJ2-1 TRBV5-5 - - CASSLIGVLEYNEQFF TGTGCCAGCAGCTTGATAGGGGTCTTAGAATACAATGAGCAGTTCTTC
TRBJ2-4 TRBV27 - TRBD1 CASSFGTGGYNIQYF TGTGCCAGCAGTTTCGGGACAGGGGGCTACAACATTCAGTACTTC
TRBJ1-3 TRBV13 - - CASSLVGYGASGNTIYF TGTGCCAGCAGCCTAGTGGGATACGGGGCGTCTGGAAACACCATATATTTT
TRBJ1-6 TRBV5-6 - - CASSVNTGYNSPLHF TGTGCCAGCAGCGTGAATACAGGTTACAATTCACCCCTCCACTTT
TRBJ1-1 TRBV6-5 - - CASRLGRATEAFF TGTGCCAGCAGGCTCGGGAGGGCAACTGAAGCTTTCTTT
TRBJ2-5 TRBV9 - - CASPPRRQVQETQYF TGTGCCAGCCCCCCGAGGCGACAGGTCCAAGAGACCCAGTACTTC
TRBJ2-1 TRBV6-5 - TRBD1 CASSLGQGSGEQFF TGTGCCAGCAGCCTAGGACAGGGGTCTGGTGAGCAGTTCTTC
TRBJ1-6 TRBV3-1/TRBV3-2 - - CASSQDLASPRHF TGTGCCAGCAGCCAAGATTTGGCTTCACCCCGCCACTTT
TRBJ2-2 TRBV30 - - CAWKDRNTGELFF TGTGCCTGGAAGGACAGAAACACCGGGGAGCTGTTTTTT
TRBJ1-2 TRBV28 - TRBD1 CASRNRGSPQGYTF TGTGCCAGCAGAAACAGGGGTAGTCCCCAGGGCTACACCTTC